A single T cell receptor beta chain is shown here with its context. Antigen: not known. The sample comes from a study of radiotherapy plus CTLA-4 blockade in lung cancer. Study information: Disease control was seen in about 30% of patients, objective responses in around 20%.

Profiled with immunoSEQ multiplex PCR; TCRdb holds only in-frame clones, not every one. This repertoire shows tens of thousands of clones, about 78% found once; its top ten account for 22%. Findings and limits, study-wide: Peripheral blood showed expansion of tumor-derived TCR clones after radiotherapy and ipilimumab.

The CDR3 extends over 15 amino acids. V shed 7 bases and J 6 bases; nucleotides not matched to a gene: 8. Germline V gene sequence: CDR1 MDHEN, CDR2 SYDVKM. Specimen: peripheral blood, collected from a patient treated with radiotherapy plus ipilimumab. The chain recombines TRBV28 with TRBJ2-3, with TRBD2 matching over 12 bases. The sequence came from a human donor with non-small cell lung cancer whose response to radiotherapy plus ipilimumab could not be evaluated. Some clones in this sample may be carry-over from other donors' samples. CDR3 nucleotide sequence: TGTGCCAGCACACCCTGGACTAGCGGGGTCGATACGCAGTATTTT. It yields the protein CASTPWTSGVDTQYF.